This T cell receptor beta chain was found in a study of T cells in Graves' hyperthyroidism and ophthalmopathy. Amplification yielded TCR beta CDR3 regions, with RNA transcripts as the source. RT-PCR in the first round (using the HTBI primer set) targeted the TCR CDR3. MiXCR, run by TCRdb on the multiplex PCR reads, gives a single entry per CDR3 protein. The table includes hundreds of thousands of distinct CDR3 sequences, roughly 45% detected once. With regard to this clonotype: Its specificity is unknown.

Germline V gene data show CDR1 as SGHDN and CDR2 as FVKESK. This CDR3 contains 15 residues. Trimming removed 1 base from V and 8 bases from J, with 12 bases in between. Investigators excluded patients with uncontrolled infection, other autoimmune disease, pregnancy or lactation. The diagnoses drew upon clinical symptoms, serum thyroxine and TRAb, thyroid ultrasound and orbital computed tomography. Study findings and constraints: Most thyroid clonotypes that were expanded above 0.001 also turned up in blood. Patients with ophthalmopathy were separated from those with stable hyperthyroidism by a 13 V-J model.

The sample comprised peripheral blood or thyroid tissue (not recorded which). This TCR came from an adult man with Graves' disease, either hyperthyroidism or ophthalmopathy (not recorded which). The V gene is TRBV14, the J gene TRBJ1-6; the D is unclear. The CDR3: CASSQALRVDSPLHF. As DNA, the CDR3 is TGTGCCAGCAGCCAAGCGCTAAGGGTAGATTCACCCCTCCACTTT.